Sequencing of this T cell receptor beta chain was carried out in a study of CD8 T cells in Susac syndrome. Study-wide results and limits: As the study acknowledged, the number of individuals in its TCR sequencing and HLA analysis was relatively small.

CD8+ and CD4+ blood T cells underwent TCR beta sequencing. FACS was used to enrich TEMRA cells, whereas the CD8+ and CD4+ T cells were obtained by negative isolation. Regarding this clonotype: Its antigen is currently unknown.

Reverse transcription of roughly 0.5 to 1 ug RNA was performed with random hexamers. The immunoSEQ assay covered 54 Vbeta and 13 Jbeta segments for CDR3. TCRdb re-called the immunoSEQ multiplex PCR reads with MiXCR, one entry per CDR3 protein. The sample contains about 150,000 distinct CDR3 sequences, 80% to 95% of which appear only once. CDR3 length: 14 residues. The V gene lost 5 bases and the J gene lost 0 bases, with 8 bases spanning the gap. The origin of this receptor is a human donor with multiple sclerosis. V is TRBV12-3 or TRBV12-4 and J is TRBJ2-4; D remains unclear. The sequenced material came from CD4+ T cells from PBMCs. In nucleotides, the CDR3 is TGTGCCAGCAGTGGGTCTATAGCCAAAAACATTCAGTACTTC. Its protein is CASSGSIAKNIQYF.